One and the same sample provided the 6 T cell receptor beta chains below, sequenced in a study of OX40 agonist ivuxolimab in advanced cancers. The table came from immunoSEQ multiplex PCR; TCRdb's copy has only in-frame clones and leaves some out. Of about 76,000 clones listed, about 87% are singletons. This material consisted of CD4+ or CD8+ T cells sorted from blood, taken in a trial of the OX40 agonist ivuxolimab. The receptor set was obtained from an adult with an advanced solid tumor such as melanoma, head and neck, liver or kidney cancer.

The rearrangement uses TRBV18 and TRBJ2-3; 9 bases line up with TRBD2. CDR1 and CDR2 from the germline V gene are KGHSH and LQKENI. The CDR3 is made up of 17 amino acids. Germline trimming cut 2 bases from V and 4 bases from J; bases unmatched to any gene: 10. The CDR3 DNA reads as TGTGCCAGCTCACCAACGGGGCGGGGGGGCCGGTCAGATACGCAGTATTTT. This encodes CASSPTGRGGRSDTQYF.

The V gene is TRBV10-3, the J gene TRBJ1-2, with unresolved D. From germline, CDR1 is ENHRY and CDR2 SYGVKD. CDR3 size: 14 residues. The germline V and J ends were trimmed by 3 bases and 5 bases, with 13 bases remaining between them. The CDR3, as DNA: TGTGCCATCAGTGACTCGATCCGAGGTTATGGCTACACCTTC. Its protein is CAISDSIRGYGYTF.

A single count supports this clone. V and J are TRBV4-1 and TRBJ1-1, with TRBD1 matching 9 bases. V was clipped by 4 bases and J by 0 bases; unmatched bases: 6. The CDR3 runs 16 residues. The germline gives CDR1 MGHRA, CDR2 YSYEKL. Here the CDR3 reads CASSPGQGIMNTEAFF. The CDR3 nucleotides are TGCGCCAGCAGCCCGGGACAGGGTATAATGAACACTGAAGCTTTCTTT.

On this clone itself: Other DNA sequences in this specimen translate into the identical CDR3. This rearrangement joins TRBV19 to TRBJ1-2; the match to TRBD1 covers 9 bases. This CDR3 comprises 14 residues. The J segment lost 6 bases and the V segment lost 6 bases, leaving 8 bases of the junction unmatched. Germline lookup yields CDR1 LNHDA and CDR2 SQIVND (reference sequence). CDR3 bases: TGTGCCAGTAGCGCCACAGGGGGCGGAAATGGCTACACCTTC. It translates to CASSATGGGNGYTF.

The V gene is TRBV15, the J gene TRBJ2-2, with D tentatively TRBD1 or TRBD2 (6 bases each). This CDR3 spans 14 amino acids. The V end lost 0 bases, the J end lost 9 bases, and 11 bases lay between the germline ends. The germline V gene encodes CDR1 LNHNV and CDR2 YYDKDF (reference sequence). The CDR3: CATSREPGAWELFF. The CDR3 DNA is TGTGCCACCAGCAGAGAACCGGGGGCCTGGGAGCTGTTTTTT.

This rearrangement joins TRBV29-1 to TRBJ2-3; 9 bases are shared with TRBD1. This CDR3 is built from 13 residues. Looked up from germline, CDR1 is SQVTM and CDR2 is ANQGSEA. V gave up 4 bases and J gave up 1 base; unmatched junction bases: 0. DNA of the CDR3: TGCAGCGTTGGACAGGGGGGCACAGATACGCAGTATTTT. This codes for CSVGQGGTDTQYF.